This T cell receptor (beta chain) was sequenced for a study of blood T cells in healthy people across ages. Notes on the study in general: Total diversity from one million sequenced T cells was likely underestimated.

Germline V gives CDR1 MNHEY, CDR2 SVGEGT. V was clipped by 5 bases and J by 4 bases, with 9 bases between them. This CDR3 region has 13 residues. A sample-barcoded 5' primer and a J-beta primer mix were used in a second PCR of roughly 6 to 11 cycles. Every cDNA molecule carried a tag from a template-switch adaptor bearing 12 random nucleotides. Paired-end reads containing CDR3 totaled no fewer than 3 million for each sample. TCRdb reprocessed the 5' RACE reads with MiXCR, giving one entry per CDR3 protein. Of about 800,000 distinct CDR3 sequences listed, approximately 25% are singletons. This clonotype occurred a few times. Its antigen remains unknown. The data were also submitted as part of a second study, on T cells of mothers and their children. That study reports: Samples were provided by three healthy Caucasian mothers and their six children.

This chain links TRBV6-2 or TRBV6-3 with TRBJ1-5; D unresolved. The sample consisted of blood. The sequence was obtained from a boy aged 5-17 years in good health. DNA of the CDR3: TGTGCCAGCAGTCCAACGGAGAATCAGCCCCAGCATTTT. The encoded protein is CASSPTENQPQHF.